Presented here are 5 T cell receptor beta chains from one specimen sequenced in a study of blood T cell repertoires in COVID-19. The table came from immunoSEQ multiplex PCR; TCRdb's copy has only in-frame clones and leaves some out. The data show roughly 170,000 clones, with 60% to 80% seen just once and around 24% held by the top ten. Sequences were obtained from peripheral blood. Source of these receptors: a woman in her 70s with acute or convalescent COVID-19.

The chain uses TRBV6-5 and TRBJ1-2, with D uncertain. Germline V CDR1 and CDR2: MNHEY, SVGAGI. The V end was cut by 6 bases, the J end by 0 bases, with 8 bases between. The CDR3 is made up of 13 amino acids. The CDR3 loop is CASSVRANYGYTF. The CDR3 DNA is TGTGCCAGCAGCGTTAGAGCTAACTATGGCTACACCTTC.

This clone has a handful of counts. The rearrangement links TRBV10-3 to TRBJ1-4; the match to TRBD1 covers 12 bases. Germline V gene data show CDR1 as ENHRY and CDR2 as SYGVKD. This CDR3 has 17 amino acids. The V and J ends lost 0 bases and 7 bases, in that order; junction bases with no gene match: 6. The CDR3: CAISESRGTGGSEKLFF. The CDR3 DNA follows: TGTGCCATCAGTGAGTCGCGGGGGACAGGGGGCAGTGAAAAACTGTTTTTT.

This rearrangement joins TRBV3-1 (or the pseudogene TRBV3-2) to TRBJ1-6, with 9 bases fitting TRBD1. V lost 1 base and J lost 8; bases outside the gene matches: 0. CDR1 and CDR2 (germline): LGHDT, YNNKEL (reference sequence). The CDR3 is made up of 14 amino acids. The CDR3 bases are TGTGCCAGCAGCCAAGGGGACAGGGATTCACCCCTCCACTTT. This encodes CASSQGDRDSPLHF.

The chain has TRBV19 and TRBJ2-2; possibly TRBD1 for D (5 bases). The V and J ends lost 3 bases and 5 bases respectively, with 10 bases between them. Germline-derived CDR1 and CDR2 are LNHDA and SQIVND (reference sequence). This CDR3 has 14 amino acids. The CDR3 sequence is CASSIDRWTGELFF. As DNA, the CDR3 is TGTGCCAGTAGTATCGACAGATGGACCGGGGAGCTGTTTTTT.

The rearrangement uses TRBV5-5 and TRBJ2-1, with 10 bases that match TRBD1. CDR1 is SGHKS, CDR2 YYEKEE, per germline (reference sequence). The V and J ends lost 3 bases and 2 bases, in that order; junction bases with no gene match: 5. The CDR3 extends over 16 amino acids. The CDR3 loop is CASSSRQGAAYNEQFF. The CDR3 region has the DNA TGTGCCAGCAGCTCCCGACAGGGGGCGGCCTACAATGAGCAGTTCTTC.